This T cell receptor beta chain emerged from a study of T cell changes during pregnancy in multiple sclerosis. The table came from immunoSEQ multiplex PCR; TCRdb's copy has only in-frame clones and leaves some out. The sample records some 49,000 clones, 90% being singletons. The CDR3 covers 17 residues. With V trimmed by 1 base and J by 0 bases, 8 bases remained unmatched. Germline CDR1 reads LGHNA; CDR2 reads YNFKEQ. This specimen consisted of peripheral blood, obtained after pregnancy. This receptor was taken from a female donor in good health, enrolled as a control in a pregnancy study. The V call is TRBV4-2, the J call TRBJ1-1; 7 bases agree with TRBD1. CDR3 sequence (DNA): TGTGCCAGCAGCCAAGGACCGACAGGGCCCATGAACACTGAAGCTTTCTTT. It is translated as CASSQGPTGPMNTEAFF.